Below, 5 T cell receptor beta chains from the same sample are listed, as sequenced in a study of blood T cell repertoires in COVID-19. Libraries were prepared by immunoSEQ multiplex PCR; TCRdb keeps only in-frame clonotypes and omits some of them. The table includes 130,000 to 150,000 clones, about 83% detected once. Sequencing was done on a sample of peripheral blood. The receptors originated from a woman aged 40 to 55 with acute or convalescent COVID-19.

The rearrangement uses TRBV25-1 and TRBJ1-3, with D unresolved. V lost 1 base, J lost 2 bases, and 6 bases lay in between. Looked up from germline, CDR1 is MGHDK and CDR2 is SYGVNS. The CDR3 is made up of 14 amino acids. CDR3: CASSEFPPGNTIYF. The CDR3 nucleotides read TGTGCCAGCAGTGAATTTCCTCCTGGAAACACCATATATTTT.

The V call is TRBV2, the J call TRBJ1-1; D gene ambiguous. CDR1 and CDR2 from the germline V gene are SNHLY and FYNNEI. The CDR3 runs to 16 residues. V was cut by 4 bases and J by 0 bases, with 15 bases left in between. CDR3 sequence (DNA): TGTGCCAGCAGTGCCCCAAGCGGACGGTTGAACACTGAAGCTTTCTTT. Translated: CASSAPSGRLNTEAFF.

The rearrangement links TRBV6-1 to TRBJ1-2; D remains ambiguous. The CDR3 runs to 11 residues. Germline CDR1 reads MNHNS; CDR2 reads SASEGT. Trimming removed 3 bases at V and 5 bases at J, with 4 bases between. In nucleotides, the CDR3 is TGTGCCAGCAGTGACAGATATGGCTACACCTTC. Translating it yields CASSDRYGYTF.

This chain's CDR3 is CASSIVLGQGNYGYTF. The DNA of the CDR3 is TGTGCCAGTAGTATTGTCTTGGGACAGGGAAACTATGGCTACACCTTC. The chain combines TRBV19 with TRBJ1-2; 9 bases match TRBD1. This CDR3 region has 16 residues. J lost 2 bases, V lost 3 bases, and 7 bases had no gene match. Looked up from germline, CDR1 is LNHDA and CDR2 is SQIVND (reference sequence).

V is TRBV5-8 and J is TRBJ2-3, with D maybe TRBD2 (6 bases). Germline CDR1 SGHTS, CDR2 YDEGEE. Trimming left V 4 bases short and J 2 bases short, with 14 bases between. The CDR3 has 15 amino acids. The CDR3 bases are TGTGCCAGCAGCAGTTTAGCGGTTCTCACAGATACGCAGTATTTT. Residues: CASSSLAVLTDTQYF.